The 24 T cell receptor beta chains reported below all come from one sample, sequenced in a study of memory CD4+ T cells and cytomegalovirus serostatus. Only in-frame clones appear in the TCRdb table, and some are missing; sequencing was by immunoSEQ multiplex PCR. The repertoire has some 73,000 clones, 75% to 85% of them found once; the top ten carry 2% to 3%. Single viable CD3+CD4+CD8-CD45RO+ cells were sorted as the memory CD4+ T cells. Sequencing was done on a sample of memory CD4+ T cells from blood. The receptor source for this set is an adult in good health and CMV-seropositive.

The chain uses TRBV6-1 and TRBJ2-7, with D possibly being TRBD2 (5 bases). The CDR3 has 13 amino acids. Trimming left V 4 bases short and J 9 bases short, with 16 bases between. Germline CDR1 is MNHNS and CDR2 is SASEGT. The CDR3 spells CASSGDPSRGQYV. CDR3 bases: TGTGCCAGCAGTGGCGACCCGTCACGGGGGCAGTACGTC.

The gene calls are TRBV7-2 and TRBJ1-1, with a weak D call TRBD1 (6 bases). CDR1 is SGHTA and CDR2 is FQGNSA in the germline V gene. Trimming removed 8 bases at V and 6 bases at J, with 16 bases between. The CDR3 covers 13 residues. This CDR3 reads CASREQGRAEAFF. DNA of the CDR3: TGTGCCAGCCGAGAACAGGGAAGGGCTGAAGCTTTCTTT.

This clone occurred once. This chain joins TRBV6-6 and TRBJ1-6, with TRBD1 as a possible D gene (5 bases). V lost 2 bases, J lost 7 bases, and 12 bases lay in between. From germline, CDR1 is MNHNY and CDR2 SVGAGI (reference sequence). The CDR3 runs to 15 residues. The CDR3 DNA follows: TGTGCCAGCAGTTACCTCCGGGACGGGAATTCACCCCTCCACTTT. It encodes CASSYLRDGNSPLHF.

The chain has TRBV28 and TRBJ2-3; TRBD2 agrees at 9 bases. This CDR3 region has 16 residues. In germline, CDR1 is MDHEN, CDR2 SYDVKM. J gave up 4 bases and V 11 bases, and 16 bases lay outside the gene matches. The CDR3 DNA sequence: TGTGCCCCACCAGGTACGGCAGCGGGAGGCCCAGATACGCAGTATTTT. This sequence encodes CAPPGTAAGGPDTQYF. Full variable domain (rest looked up from reference TRBV28 and TRBJ2-3): DVKVTQSSRYLVKRTGEKVFLECVQDMDHENMFWYRQDPGLGLRLIYFSYDVKMKEKGDIPEGYSVSREKKERFSLILESASTNQTSMYLCAPPGTAAGGPDTQYFGPGTRLTVL.

The rearrangement uses TRBV6-5 and TRBJ1-2, with 7 bases fitting TRBD1. The CDR3 extends over 12 amino acids. The V gene end was trimmed by 4 bases and the J gene end by 8 bases; junction bases not matched to a gene: 4. Germline values: CDR1 MNHEY, CDR2 SVGAGI. CDR3 loop: CASSLQGSGYTF. The CDR3 DNA reads as TGTGCCAGCAGTTTACAGGGGAGCGGCTACACCTTC.

V usage is TRBV5-1 and J usage is TRBJ2-5; D may match TRBD1 or TRBD2 (5 bases each). Looked up from germline, CDR1 is SGHRS and CDR2 is YFSETQ. The ends were cut back, 0 bases at V and 4 bases at J, with 10 bases in the middle. This CDR3 spans 14 amino acids. The CDR3, as DNA: TGCGCCAGCAGCTTGGGAGGGGTAGGAGAGACCCAGTACTTC. This gives the protein CASSLGGVGETQYF.

The rearrangement joins TRBV7-2 to TRBJ1-4; tentatively, D is TRBD1 (6 bases). CDR3 size: 14 residues. Germline V gene lookup returns CDR1 SGHTA and CDR2 FQGNSA. The V and J ends lost 3 bases and 15 bases respectively, with 20 bases between them. The CDR3 region is CASSFLPGQGAVFF. CDR3 nucleotides: TGTGCCAGCAGCTTCTTACCGGGACAAGGGGCGGTGTTTTTT.

By share, this clone counts as medium-sized. V and J are TRBV9 and TRBJ2-5; D remains unclear. With 4 bases removed from V and 0 bases from J, the gap between germline ends came to 7 bases. The CDR3 runs 13 residues. The V gene's germline CDR1 is SGDLS and CDR2 YYNGEE. CDR3 residues: CASSPHYQETQYF. The CDR3 DNA reads TGTGCCAGCAGCCCTCACTACCAAGAGACCCAGTACTTC.

The V and J genes are TRBV7-9 and TRBJ1-3, with 9 bases aligning to TRBD1. Germline lookup yields CDR1 SEHNR and CDR2 FQNEAQ (reference sequence). This CDR3 region has 16 residues. With V trimmed by 5 bases and J by 2 bases, 7 bases remained unmatched. The CDR3 region has the DNA TGTGCCAGCAGCCCGGGACAGGGAGGAACTGGAAACACCATATATTTT. Amino acids: CASSPGQGGTGNTIYF. Complete variable domain (other parts from reference TRBV7-9 and TRBJ1-3): DTGVSQNPRHKITKRGQNVTFRCDPISEHNRLYWYRQTLGQGPEFLTYFQNEAQLEKSRLLSDRFSAERPKGSFSTLEIQRTEQGDSAMYLCASSPGQGGTGNTIYFGEGSWLTVV.

The chain carries TRBV28 and TRBJ1-2, with D tentatively TRBD1 (6 bases). Germline loops: CDR1 MDHEN, CDR2 SYDVKM. The CDR3 contains 16 residues. V was trimmed by 4 bases and J by 3 bases, leaving 18 bases between them. CDR3 DNA sequence: TGTGCCAGCAGTTCCTATACAGGGAGTCGGGACTATGGCTACACCTTC. Protein sequence: CASSSYTGSRDYGYTF.

The genes are TRBV30 and TRBJ2-1; tentatively, D is TRBD1 or TRBD2 (6 bases each). This CDR3 is 14 amino acids long. The germline V gene encodes CDR1 GTSNPN and CDR2 SVGIG (reference sequence). V shed 4 bases and J shed 7 bases, with 17 bases lying between them. The DNA for the CDR3 is TGTGCCTGGAATCGAGGGGGGCTTAGGAATGAGCAGTTCTTC. Residues: CAWNRGGLRNEQFF.

V is TRBV6-5 and J is TRBJ1-1; D not certain. The CDR3 sequence is 15 residues long. Trimming removed 0 bases at V and 12 bases at J, with 20 bases between. CDR1 is MNHEY and CDR2 is SVGAGI in the germline V gene. CDR3 DNA sequence: TGTGCCAGCAGTTACTCGAATCGGGGTTACTCGGGAACTTTCTTT. Translation gives CASSYSNRGYSGTFF.

This clone was seen once. The rearrangement uses TRBV29-1 and TRBJ1-1; 7 nucleotides line up with TRBD1. Trimming removed 7 bases from V and 11 bases from J; junction bases left unmatched: 22. Germline V gives CDR1 SQVTM, CDR2 ANQGSEA. The CDR3 is made up of 15 amino acids. CDR3 loop: CSALDPQGLLDRAFF. The CDR3 DNA reads TGCAGCGCCCTCGACCCACAGGGGTTATTAGATCGGGCTTTCTTT.

The chain links TRBV11-3 to TRBJ2-3; 9 bases fit TRBD2. With 3 bases clipped from V and 4 bases from J, the junction kept 2 bases outside the gene matches. In germline, CDR1 is SGHNT, CDR2 YENEEA. CDR3 length: 14 amino acids. CDR3 region: CASSLGLAADTQYF. As DNA, the CDR3 is TGTGCCAGCAGCTTGGGACTAGCAGCAGATACGCAGTATTTT.

J is TRBJ2-3 and V is TRBV6-1; D gene ambiguous. CDR1 is MNHNS and CDR2 is SASEGT in the germline V gene. The V and J ends lost 6 bases and 2 bases respectively, with 9 bases between them. The CDR3 covers 13 residues. CDR3 region: CASRRSLTDTQYF. CDR3 DNA: TGTGCCAGCAGGAGGTCTCTCACAGATACGCAGTATTTT.

This rearrangement joins TRBV15 to TRBJ1-6, with 10 bases matching TRBD1. CDR3 length: 15 residues. V shed 5 bases and J 6 bases; nucleotides not matched to a gene: 4. Germline V lookup: CDR1 LNHNV, CDR2 YYDKDF (reference sequence). This chain's CDR3 is CATSGTGDSNSPLHF. The CDR3 coding sequence is TGTGCCACCAGCGGGACAGGGGACTCTAATTCACCCCTCCACTTT.

The chain couples TRBV5-6 to TRBJ2-5; 7 bases match TRBD1. The CDR3 has 15 amino acids. J was trimmed by 5 bases and V by 6 bases; bases with no gene match: 13. Germline V gene data show CDR1 as SGHDT and CDR2 as YYEEEE. The CDR3 sequence: CASTIPGQTEETQYF. The DNA for the CDR3 is TGTGCCAGCACAATCCCGGGACAGACAGAGGAGACCCAGTACTTC.

The rearrangement links TRBV2 to TRBJ1-1; D might be TRBD1 (5 bases). Deletions cut 6 bases from V and 3 bases from J, with 11 bases between. The germline gives CDR1 SNHLY, CDR2 FYNNEI. The CDR3 covers 13 residues. CDR3 residues: CASSPGTDTEAFF. CDR3 nucleotide sequence: TGTGCCAGCAGCCCAGGGACTGACACTGAAGCTTTCTTT.

This chain uses TRBV11-2 with TRBJ1-3; D gene uncertain. Germline V CDR1 and CDR2: SGHAT, FQNNGV. V gave up 0 bases and J gave up 1 base, with 4 bases separating them. The CDR3 covers 14 residues. This CDR3 reads CASSLERSGNTIYF. CDR3 DNA sequence: TGTGCCAGCAGCTTAGAACGTTCTGGAAACACCATATATTTT.

The rearrangement uses TRBV28 and TRBJ2-7; no clear D gene. The V and J ends lost 6 bases and 3 bases respectively, with 9 bases between them. CDR1 is MDHEN and CDR2 is SYDVKM in the germline V gene. This CDR3 has 12 residues. The CDR3 is CASSRPYYEQYF. The CDR3 DNA sequence: TGTGCCAGCAGCCGTCCTTACTACGAGCAGTACTTC.

The chain uses TRBV6-6 and TRBJ2-1; D gene uncertain. Trimming pared 2 bases from V and 15 bases from J, leaving 20 bases between. Germline loops: CDR1 MNHNY, CDR2 SVGAGI (reference sequence). This CDR3 is built from 14 residues. The CDR3 DNA reads as TGTGCCAGCAGTTACGACCCGCGTTCTCTTGGTCTGTTCTTC. Protein: CASSYDPRSLGLFF.

The chain joins TRBV9 to TRBJ1-2; D is perhaps TRBD1 (5 bases). The V and J ends lost 0 bases and 2 bases respectively, with 8 bases between them. The CDR3 has 14 amino acids. Germline V lookup: CDR1 SGDLS, CDR2 YYNGEE. The CDR3 is CASSVGWGNYGYTF. As DNA, the CDR3 is TGTGCCAGCAGCGTAGGTTGGGGGAACTATGGCTACACCTTC.

In this sample, this clone turned up once. The CDR3 region has the DNA TGTGCCAGCAGCCCCGCGACAGGGGCCTATAATTCACCCCTCCACTTT. Its translation is CASSPATGAYNSPLHF. The J gene is TRBJ1-6, the V gene TRBV11-2; 8 bases fit TRBD1. V lost 5 bases, J lost 2 bases, and 5 bases stayed unmatched. The CDR3 is made up of 16 amino acids. Germline lookup yields CDR1 SGHAT and CDR2 FQNNGV.

The V call is TRBV7-9, the J call TRBJ2-5; 9 bases are shared with TRBD2. Germline trimming cut 5 bases from V and 5 bases from J; bases unmatched to any gene: 3. Germline V gives CDR1 SEHNR, CDR2 FQNEAQ (reference sequence). CDR3 length equals 13 residues. This CDR3 is CASSPSGRETQYF. The CDR3 nucleotides are TGTGCCAGCAGCCCGAGCGGGAGGGAGACCCAGTACTTC.